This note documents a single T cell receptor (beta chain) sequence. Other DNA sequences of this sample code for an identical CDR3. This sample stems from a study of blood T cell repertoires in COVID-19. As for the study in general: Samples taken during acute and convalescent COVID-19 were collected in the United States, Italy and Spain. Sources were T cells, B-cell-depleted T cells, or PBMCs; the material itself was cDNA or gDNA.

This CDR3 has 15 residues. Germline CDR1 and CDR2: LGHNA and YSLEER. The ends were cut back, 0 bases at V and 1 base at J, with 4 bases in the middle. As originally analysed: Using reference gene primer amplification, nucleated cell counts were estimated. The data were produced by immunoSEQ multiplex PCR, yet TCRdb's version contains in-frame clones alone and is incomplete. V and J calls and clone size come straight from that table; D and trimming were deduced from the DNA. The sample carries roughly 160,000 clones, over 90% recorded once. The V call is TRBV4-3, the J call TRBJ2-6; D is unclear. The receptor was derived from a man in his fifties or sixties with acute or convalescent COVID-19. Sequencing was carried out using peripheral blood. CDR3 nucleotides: TGCGCCAGCAGCCAAGACCTATCTGGGGCCAACGTCCTGACTTTC. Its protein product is CASSQDLSGANVLTF.